This entry features one T cell receptor beta chain sequence. The ends lost 0 bases at V and 8 bases at J; junction bases unmatched: 3. The germline CDR1 and CDR2 sequences are MNHEY and SVGEGT. The CDR3 loop spans 14 amino acids. Sequenced by immunoSEQ multiplex PCR; TCRdb stores in-frame clones only, minus some. The sample lists 300,000 to 350,000 clones, roughly 90% occurring once. This specimen belongs to a study of blood T cell repertoires in COVID-19. Study at large: From T cells, B-cell-depleted T cells, or PBMCs came the material, which was cDNA or gDNA.

The receptor comes from a woman younger than 45 with COVID-19, enrolled during active disease. The chain couples TRBV6-2 or TRBV6-3 to TRBJ1-2; TRBD1 aligns across 10 bases. What was sequenced was peripheral blood. CDR3 sequence reads: CASSYSTGGLGYTF. The DNA for the CDR3 is TGTGCCAGCAGTTACTCGACAGGGGGCTTGGGCTACACCTTC.